This T cell receptor (beta chain) was documented in a study of molecular identifiers for immune sequencing clone quantification (dated by TCRdb to between 2018 and 2020). In terms of the full investigation: For a replicate experiment, RNA from approximately 20,000 or 100,000 naive CD8 T cells was divided into five aliquots, of which four were sequenced. This methods study used CD8 T cells to benchmark TCR RNA copy counting and molecular-identifier clustering-based TCR repertoire sequencing (MIDCIRS). What the work shows at the level of the full study, not this receptor alone: In CMV-specific effector cells, over 99% of molecules were held by clones above 20 RNA copies, whereas under 1% of molecules were held by such clones in naive cells. When barcode sub-clustering was not used, chimeric consensus sequences inflated TCR diversity, with chimeras reaching as high as 47%. Spiked-in Jurkat TCR RNA equal to a single cell's worth was reported to be detectable even within one million naive CD8 T cells. Spiked-in Jurkat TCR RNA (10 copies' worth), which is not part of the donor repertoire, was contained in the naive libraries. Modeling indicated around 3 TCR RNA copies recovered per cell, compared with 9 to 10 by digital PCR, which implies a capture efficiency of about 31%. Highly expanded clone sizes could be underestimated because identical TCR molecules may share a barcode.

The library was prepared using PCR. The instrument was an Illumina HiSeq 4000. Bulk TCR libraries were generated as previously described, with the TCR primers listed in Table S5 used. The Qiagen AllPrep DNA/RNA kit was used to purify total RNA. Before any analysis, reads coming from multiple sequencing runs of the same library were combined into one pool. Per the authors' processing: Reads were retained only if an exact TCR constant sequence was present, and the retained reads were trimmed to 150 nt and grouped according to their 12-nt molecular barcodes. Reads within each barcode group were sub-clustered using a 15% Levenshtein threshold, and quality-weighted consensus sequences were constructed for each RNA molecule. Non-functional sequences were removed, as were lower-count sequences one edit away from another. Based on a fit of two negative binomial distributions, barcode sub-clusters having less than 20% of the maximum read count were discarded. TCRdb redid the processing of the public reads, applying fastp at Q25 and MiXCR, and retained in-frame beta chains. Rows matching on CDR3 protein sequence are summarized as one entry with the most common DNA and genes. TCRdb's processing, not the study's, gives the V and J calls here. The table for this sample lists more than 300,000 distinct CDR3 sequences; roughly 23% of them were counted only once. Of the sample, approximately 0.8% is held by the ten largest clones.

Naive CD8 T cell libraries were made from 20,000 to 1,000,000 sorted cells using 10%, 30% or 50% of purified RNA. Naive CD8 T cells were FACS-sorted as CD8+CD4-CCR7+CD45RA+ on a BD FACSAria II into RLT Plus buffer. To test detection sensitivity, Jurkat RNA equal to approximately 10 TCR copies was added to samples of about 20,000-1,000,000 naive CD8 T cells. Enrichment of CD8 T cells was performed with RosetteSep CD8+ T Cell Enrichment Cocktail and Ficoll-Paque, after which ACK red cell lysis was carried out. V lost 6 bases and J lost 10 bases; the stretch between them is 12 bases long. For CDR1 and CDR2, the germline V gene lists MNHEY and SVGEGT. The CDR3, from cysteine to phenylalanine, totals 11 residues. The kept DNA is CDR3 alone, 33 bases in frame from the first base. Ten or more counts support this clonotype. Its antigen specificity is not known. Per-base qualities were not stored, and no clone one base away is much larger.

The sequenced material came from naive CD8+ T cells from blood, with Jurkat cell RNA spiked in. In light of the paper, this sample's cell subset or site label describes: FACS-sorted CD8+CD4-CCR7+CD45RA+ naive T cells. The sequence is built from TRBV6-2 or TRBV6-3 and TRBJ1-1; the D gene lacks a confident call. The receptor comes from a human donor in good health. Some libraries in this study had Jurkat cell RNA spiked in. The encoded CDR3 is CASRSGLAAFF. The DNA is as follows: TGTGCCAGCAGATCCGGTCTGGCAGCTTTCTTT.